One sample yielded the 26 T cell receptor beta chains listed below, sequenced in a study of shared clonotypes between healthy human individuals. Data came from immunoSEQ multiplex PCR; TCRdb stores just in-frame clones and leaves some out. The sample gives a few million clones, about 94% of which show up once; around 0.13% is in the top ten. Material: naive CD4+ T cells sorted from blood. Stated subset: CD45RA+ positively selected. Receptor source: a man younger than 35 in good health.

This clone was found once. V gene TRBV4-1 combines with J gene TRBJ1-1; D remains ambiguous. CDR3 size: 16 residues. Germline CDR1 reads MGHRA; CDR2 reads YSYEKL. V was pared by 0 bases and J by 0 bases, with 11 bases between. The CDR3 region is CASSQEGKVMNTEAFF. The CDR3 DNA sequence: TGCGCCAGCAGCCAAGAGGGAAAAGTAATGAACACTGAAGCTTTCTTT.

The gene calls are TRBV6-6 and TRBJ2-5; D not resolved. With 6 bases removed from V and 2 bases from J, the gap between germline ends came to 7 bases. The germline gives CDR1 MNHNY, CDR2 SVGAGI (reference sequence). CDR3 length: 12 residues. In DNA form, the CDR3 reads TGTGCCAGCAGCCAACAGCAAGAGACCCAGTACTTC. It specifies CASSQQQETQYF.

This chain uses TRBV4-3 with TRBJ2-2, with D unresolved. The CDR3 is 14 amino acids. CDR1 is LGHNA, CDR2 YSLEER, per germline. V lost 0 bases to trimming and J lost 4 bases, with 6 bases between them. DNA for the CDR3: TGCGCCAGCAGCCAAGACCTGAGCACCGGGGAGCTGTTTTTT. Protein product: CASSQDLSTGELFF.

A word on this clone: Other DNA sequences of this sample code for an identical CDR3. The chain links TRBV6-5 to TRBJ1-5; D not certain. Germline V gene data show CDR1 as MNHEY and CDR2 as SVGAGI. V shed 6 bases and J shed 0 bases, with 6 bases lying between them. There are 13 residues in the CDR3. CDR3 nucleotides: TGTGCCAGCAGCTTACATAGCAATCAGCCCCAGCATTTT. It is translated as CASSLHSNQPQHF.

The chain links TRBV19 to TRBJ1-1; D unresolved. Germline values: CDR1 LNHDA, CDR2 SQIVND (reference sequence). CDR3 length equals 12 residues. Trimming removed 7 bases at V and 0 bases at J, with 6 bases between. CDR3 coding DNA: TGTGCCAGTAAGGTGATGAACACTGAAGCTTTCTTT. Translating it yields CASKVMNTEAFF.

The rearrangement uses TRBV5-1 and TRBJ2-1; D possibly corresponds to TRBD2 (5 bases). The CDR3 is 13 amino acids. Trimming left V 1 base short and J 7 bases short, with 9 bases between. Germline assignment: CDR1 SGHRS and CDR2 YFSETQ. The CDR3, as DNA: TGCGCCAGCAGCTTGTCGGGCGGGAATGAGCAGTTCTTC. The encoded protein is CASSLSGGNEQFF.

The table lists this clone with a count of one. Distinct nucleotide sequences in the sample also encode this CDR3. The genes are TRBV5-1 and TRBJ1-6; tentative D call: TRBD1 (5 bases). V was clipped by 0 bases and J by 10 bases, with 8 bases between them. The CDR3 totals 13 residues. The germline CDR1 and CDR2 sequences are SGHRS and YFSETQ. CDR3: CASSLAGRSPLHF. CDR3 DNA sequence: TGCGCCAGCAGCTTGGCAGGGCGATCACCCCTCCACTTT.

In its sample, this clone was seen once. V is TRBV7-9 and J is TRBJ2-2; D uncertain. Trimming took 1 base from V and 2 from J, leaving 8 bases between them. CDR3 length equals 15 residues. Germline values: CDR1 SEHNR, CDR2 FQNEAQ (reference sequence). The CDR3 sequence: CASSLGTVNTGELFF. The CDR3 DNA is TGTGCCAGCAGCTTAGGGACGGTTAACACCGGGGAGCTGTTTTTT.

The gene calls are TRBV7-2 and TRBJ2-7, with D perhaps matching TRBD1 or TRBD2 (6 bases each). The CDR3 sequence is 14 residues long. V dropped 4 bases and J dropped 2 bases, with 12 bases sitting between them. Germline CDR1 is SGHTA and CDR2 is FQGNSA. CDR3 region: CASSSKGGTYEQYF. In nucleotides, the CDR3 is TGTGCCAGCAGCTCAAAGGGGGGAACCTACGAGCAGTACTTC.

The rearrangement links TRBV4-1 to TRBJ2-6; D might be TRBD1 (6 bases). The CDR3 has 18 amino acids. V gave up 1 base and J gave up 2 bases, with 15 bases separating them. CDR1 and CDR2 (germline): MGHRA, YSYEKL. The CDR3 loop reads CASSQGEGVPTGANVLTF. DNA of the CDR3: TGCGCCAGCAGCCAAGGAGAGGGGGTCCCCACTGGGGCCAACGTCCTGACTTTC.

This clone was recorded only once. The chain combines TRBV7-9 with TRBJ2-5; no clear D. CDR1 SEHNR and CDR2 FQNEAQ come from the germline V gene (reference sequence). Trimming shortened V by 4 bases and J by 4 bases, and 16 bases separated the two germline ends. The CDR3 extends over 15 amino acids. The CDR3 nucleotides read TGTGCCAGCAGCTCCGACGCCTCGTCTATAGAGACCCAGTACTTC. Its protein is CASSSDASSIETQYF.

This rearrangement joins TRBV19 to TRBJ1-1; D remains unclear. The germline CDR1 and CDR2 sequences are LNHDA and SQIVND (reference sequence). The V end lost 0 bases, the J end lost 4 bases, and 12 bases lay between the germline ends. CDR3 size: 15 residues. The CDR3 DNA follows: TGTGCCAGTAGTATAGATACGGCCCGTAGCACTGAAGCTTTCTTT. This translates into CASSIDTARSTEAFF.

The chain couples TRBV28 to TRBJ1-1; no clear D. V was shortened by 2 bases and J by 4 bases, with 11 bases between the two germline ends. The germline CDR1 and CDR2 sequences are MDHEN and SYDVKM. The length of the CDR3 is 14 residues. CDR3 sequence reads: CASSLNSSPTEAFF. The CDR3 nucleotides are TGTGCCAGCAGTTTAAACTCTAGTCCCACTGAAGCTTTCTTT.

The gene calls are TRBV5-1 and TRBJ2-5; D may correspond to TRBD1 or TRBD2 (5 bases each). Deletions cut 4 bases from V and 5 bases from J, with 12 bases between. This CDR3 has 13 residues. Per germline, CDR1 SGHRS and CDR2 YFSETQ. The DNA for the CDR3 is TGCGCCAGCAGCCCCAGGGACCGGGAGACCCAGTACTTC. Amino acid sequence: CASSPRDRETQYF.

The J gene is TRBJ2-7, the V gene TRBV30; the D gene is possibly TRBD1 (5 bases). The CDR3 contains 12 residues. Germline V CDR1 and CDR2: GTSNPN, SVGIG (reference sequence). Trimming removed 0 bases at V and 5 bases at J, with 8 bases between. CDR3 loop: CAWSVKGDEQYF. CDR3 DNA sequence: TGTGCCTGGAGTGTCAAAGGGGACGAGCAGTACTTC.

This rearrangement joins TRBV18 to TRBJ1-5; maybe TRBD1 (5 bases). Trimming took off 5 bases at V and 5 bases at J, with 10 bases between the two ends. The CDR3 runs to 13 residues. In germline, CDR1 is KGHSH, CDR2 LQKENI. CDR3: CASSLGEDQPQHF. The CDR3 DNA sequence: TGTGCCAGCTCATTGGGGGAGGATCAGCCCCAGCATTTT.

With regard to this clone: Other DNA sequences of this sample code for an identical CDR3. The rearrangement links TRBV6-6 to TRBJ2-7; 8 bases are shared with TRBD1. Germline values: CDR1 MNHNY, CDR2 SVGAGI (reference sequence). This CDR3 contains 14 residues. Unmatched junction bases numbered 1, after V lost 2 bases and J lost 1 base. The CDR3 nucleotides are TGTGCCAGCAGTTACGGACAGGGTTCCTACGAGCAGTACTTC. Protein sequence: CASSYGQGSYEQYF.

The chain is built from TRBV10-3 and TRBJ1-2, with unresolved D. Trimming removed 2 bases from V and 2 bases from J, with 12 bases in between. CDR1 and CDR2 from the germline V gene are ENHRY and SYGVKD. CDR3 length equals 15 residues. CDR3: CAISETPGPNYGYTF. For the CDR3, the DNA is TGTGCCATCAGTGAGACCCCAGGCCCGAACTATGGCTACACCTTC.

DNA for the CDR3: TGTGCCAGCAGACGTACAGGTAACTCCTACGAGCAGTACTTC. Protein: CASRRTGNSYEQYF. The rearrangement links TRBV2 to TRBJ2-7; a possible D gene is TRBD1 (5 bases). Trimming shortened V by 6 bases and J by 0 bases, and 12 bases separated the two germline ends. In germline, CDR1 is SNHLY, CDR2 FYNNEI. The CDR3 is made up of 14 amino acids.

V usage is TRBV30 and J usage is TRBJ2-7; TRBD1 might be the D (6 bases). V lost 2 bases and J lost 13, with 15 bases in between. The CDR3 has 11 residues. Looked up from germline, CDR1 is GTSNPN and CDR2 is SVGIG (reference sequence). The CDR3 region is CAWSPHRDVYF. CDR3 nucleotide sequence: TGTGCCTGGAGTCCACACAGGGACGTCTACTTC.

This chain joins TRBV30 and TRBJ2-3, with a tentative D call TRBD2 (6 bases). V was shortened by 2 bases and J by 2 bases, with 11 bases between the two germline ends. Germline V gives CDR1 GTSNPN, CDR2 SVGIG (reference sequence). This CDR3 spans 14 amino acids. The CDR3 region has the DNA TGTGCCTGGAGTCGAAGGAGGGCCACAGATACGCAGTATTTT. It is translated as CAWSRRRATDTQYF.

The V and J genes are TRBV6-6 and TRBJ2-1; weak D call: TRBD1 (5 bases). The CDR3 consists of 15 residues. Germline V gene sequence: CDR1 MNHNY, CDR2 SVGAGI (reference sequence). Trimming removed 4 bases at V and 5 bases at J, with 15 bases between. The CDR3 nucleotides are TGTGCCAGCAGTTCAGGGTTTCGAGCCAACAATGAGCAGTTCTTC. Translating it yields CASSSGFRANNEQFF.

The chain uses TRBV18 and TRBJ1-1; the match to TRBD1 covers 8 bases. J gave up 1 base and V 6 bases, and 13 bases lay outside the gene matches. CDR1 KGHSH and CDR2 LQKENI come from the germline V gene. The CDR3 contains 17 residues. CDR3 sequence reads: CASSPLPGGARNTEAFF. CDR3 sequence (DNA): TGTGCCAGCTCTCCTCTGCCAGGGGGCGCTCGGAACACTGAAGCTTTCTTT.

This clone was counted a single time. The chain links TRBV28 to TRBJ2-3; TRBD1 matches at 9 bases. The trim removed 6 bases at V and 2 bases at J, leaving 6 bases unmatched. The CDR3 is 15 residues long. Germline CDR1 reads MDHEN; CDR2 reads SYDVKM. CDR3 sequence (DNA): TGTGCCAGCAGCGACAACAGGGGGCCCACAGATACGCAGTATTTT. Its translation is CASSDNRGPTDTQYF.

This chain connects TRBV10-1 to TRBJ2-1; a possible D gene is TRBD2 (5 bases). This CDR3 has 17 amino acids. V shed 0 bases and J shed 0 bases, with 12 bases lying between them. Germline loops: CDR1 WNHNN, CDR2 SYGVQD (reference sequence). CDR3 nucleotide sequence: TGCGCCAGCAGTGAGTCCCTAGCCTGGAGCTCCTACAATGAGCAGTTCTTC. Its protein is CASSESLAWSSYNEQFF.

This chain joins TRBV29-1 and TRBJ2-2; either TRBD1 or TRBD2 may supply D (5 bases each). V gave up 6 bases and J gave up 0 bases, with 11 bases separating them. The CDR3 spans 14 residues. The V gene's germline CDR1 is SQVTM and CDR2 ANQGSEA. CDR3 in DNA: TGCAGCGTCGCCCGGGGACCGAACACCGGGGAGCTGTTTTTT. This translates into CSVARGPNTGELFF.